Below, 5 T cell receptor beta chains from the same sample are listed, as sequenced in a study of cytomegalovirus exposure and HLA in healthy donors. The PCR was carried out with 60 Vbeta primers and 13 Jbeta primers. Sequencing was performed with immunoSEQ multiplex PCR; in TCRdb, only in-frame clones are kept and a portion is missing. The sample has fewer than 300,000 clones, 80% seen once. The material sequenced was PBMCs. These receptors all come from a girl under 10 years old in good health and CMV-seronegative.

The rearrangement links TRBV6-5 to TRBJ1-2; D gene ambiguous. V lost 6 bases to trimming and J lost 3 bases, with 14 bases between them. The germline CDR1 and CDR2 sequences are MNHEY and SVGAGI. The CDR3 consists of 14 residues. The CDR3 bases are TGTGCCAGCAGCCCAGGTCGCCCTTACTATGGCTACACCTTC. The encoded protein is CASSPGRPYYGYTF.

This clone was seen more than once but under ten times. The chain employs TRBV28 and TRBJ1-1; D may be TRBD1 (6 bases). V dropped 10 bases and J dropped 0 bases, with 12 bases sitting between them. Germline V gene data show CDR1 as MDHEN and CDR2 as SYDVKM. This CDR3 contains 13 residues. Here the CDR3 reads CAIIRDMNTEAFF. CDR3 nucleotide sequence: TGTGCCATTATCAGGGACATGAACACTGAAGCTTTCTTT.

A single count supports this clone. Compared with germline, one end of the junction differs, possibly owing to a read error. V usage is TRBV7-9 and J usage is TRBJ2-7, with D possibly TRBD1 on 5 matching bases. The CDR3 has 15 amino acids. The germline CDR1 and CDR2 sequences are SEHNR and FQNEAQ (reference sequence). The CDR3 nucleotides read TGTTCCAGCAGCTTAAAGGGGTCCCCCTCCTACGAGCAGTACTTC. Its translation is CSSSLKGSPSYEQYF.

V gene TRBV25-1 combines with J gene TRBJ2-5; 7 bases are a match to TRBD1. The trim removed 1 base at V and 5 bases at J, leaving 4 bases unmatched. CDR1 is MGHDK, CDR2 SYGVNS, per germline. The CDR3 loop spans 14 amino acids. The CDR3 nucleotides are TGTGCCAGCAGTGAATTGAGGGGGCGGGAGACCCAGTACTTC. Translated: CASSELRGRETQYF.

This clone was seen only once. The J gene is TRBJ1-2, the V gene TRBV29-1; D not certain. Germline loops: CDR1 SQVTM, CDR2 ANQGSEA. Trimming stripped 1 base from V and 8 bases from J, with 8 bases between. This CDR3 is 11 amino acids long. The CDR3 region is CSVEGVLGYTF. CDR3 DNA sequence: TGCAGCGTTGAAGGAGTTCTCGGCTACACCTTC.